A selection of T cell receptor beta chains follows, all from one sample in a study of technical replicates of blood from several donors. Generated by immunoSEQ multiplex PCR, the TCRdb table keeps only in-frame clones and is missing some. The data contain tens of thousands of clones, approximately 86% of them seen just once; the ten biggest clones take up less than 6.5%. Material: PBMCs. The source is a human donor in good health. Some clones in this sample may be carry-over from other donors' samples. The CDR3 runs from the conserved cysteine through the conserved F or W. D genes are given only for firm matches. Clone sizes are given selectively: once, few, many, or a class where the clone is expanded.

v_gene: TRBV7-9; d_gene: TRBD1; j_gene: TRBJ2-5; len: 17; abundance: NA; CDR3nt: TGTGCCAGCAGCTTAGCTAACAGGGGGCTCGCACAAGAGACCCAGTACTTC; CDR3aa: CASSLANRGLAQETQYF
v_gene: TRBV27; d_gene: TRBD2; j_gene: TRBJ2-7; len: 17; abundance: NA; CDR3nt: TGTGCCAGCAGTTTGGGACAAGGCGGTAGCGGGACCTACGAGCAGTACTTC; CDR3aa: CASSLGQGGSGTYEQYF
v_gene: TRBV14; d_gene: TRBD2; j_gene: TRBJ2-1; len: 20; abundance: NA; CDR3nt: TGTGCCAGCAGCGGACGGACTAGCGGGAACCCCTTCATCTCCTACAATGAGCAGTTCTTC; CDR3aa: CASSGRTSGNPFISYNEQFF
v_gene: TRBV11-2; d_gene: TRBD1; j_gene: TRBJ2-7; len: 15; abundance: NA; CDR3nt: TGTGCCAGCAGCTTAGAACGGACAGGGGAACGGGAGCAGTACTTC; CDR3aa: CASSLERTGEREQYF
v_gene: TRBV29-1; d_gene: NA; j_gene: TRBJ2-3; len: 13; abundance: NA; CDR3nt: TGCAGCGTTGAAGAGCGAGGGCCAGATACGCAGTATTTT; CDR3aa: CSVEERGPDTQYF
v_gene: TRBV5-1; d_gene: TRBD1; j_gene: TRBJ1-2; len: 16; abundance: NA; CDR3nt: TGCGCCAGCAGCTTCGGGACAGGGGGCGCAGACTATGGCTACACCTTC; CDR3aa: CASSFGTGGADYGYTF
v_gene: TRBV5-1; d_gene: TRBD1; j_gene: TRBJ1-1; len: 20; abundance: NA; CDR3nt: TGCGCCAGCAGCTTTGGTCCCAGGACAGGGGTGCGGCACATGAACACTGAAGCTTTCTTT; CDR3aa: CASSFGPRTGVRHMNTEAFF
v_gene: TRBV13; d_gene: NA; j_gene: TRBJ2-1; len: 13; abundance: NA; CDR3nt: TGTGCCAGCAGCTCACAGCTACACAATGAGCAGTTCTTC; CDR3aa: CASSSQLHNEQFF
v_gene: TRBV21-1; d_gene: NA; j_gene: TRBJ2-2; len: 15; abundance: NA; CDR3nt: TGTGCCAGCAGCAAAGGGAACAGGGGACACGGGGAGCTGTTTTTT; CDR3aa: CASSKGNRGHGELFF
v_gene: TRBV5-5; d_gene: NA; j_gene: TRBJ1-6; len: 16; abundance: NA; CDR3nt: TGTGCCAGCAGCTTGGAGCGGTACTCCTATAATTCACCCCTCCACTTT; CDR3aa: CASSLERYSYNSPLHF
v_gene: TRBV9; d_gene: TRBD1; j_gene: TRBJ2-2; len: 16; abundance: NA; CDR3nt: TGTGCCAGCAGCACCGGGACAGGCCTTACTTCGGGGGAGCTGTTTTTT; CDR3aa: CASSTGTGLTSGELFF
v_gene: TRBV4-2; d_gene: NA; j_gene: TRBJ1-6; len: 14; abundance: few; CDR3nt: TGTGCCAGCAGCCAAGACGGGGAAAATTCACCCCTCCACTTT; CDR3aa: CASSQDGENSPLHF
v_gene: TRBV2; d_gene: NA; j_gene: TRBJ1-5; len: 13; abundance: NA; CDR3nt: TGTGCCAGCAGTTGGACAGTCAATCAGCCCCAGCATTTT; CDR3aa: CASSWTVNQPQHF
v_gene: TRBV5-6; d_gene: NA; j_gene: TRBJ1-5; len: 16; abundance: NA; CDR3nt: TGTGCCAGCAGCAGGCGCGGGGGGGCATTAGGTCAGCCCCAGCATTTT; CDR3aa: CASSRRGGALGQPQHF
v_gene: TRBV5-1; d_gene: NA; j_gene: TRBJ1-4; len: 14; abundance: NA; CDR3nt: TGCGCCAGCAGGGCAGGGCAGATAAATGAAAAACTGTTTTTT; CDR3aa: CASRAGQINEKLFF
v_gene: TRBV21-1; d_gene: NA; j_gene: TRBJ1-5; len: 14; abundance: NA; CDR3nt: TGTGCCAGCAGAGAACGTGGCTTTTACCAGCCCCAGCATTTT; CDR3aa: CASRERGFYQPQHF
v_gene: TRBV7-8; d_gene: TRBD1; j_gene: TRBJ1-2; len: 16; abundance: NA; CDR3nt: TGTGCCAGCAGCCGAAGGCTGGGACAGGGGGACTATGGCTACACCTTC; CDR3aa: CASSRRLGQGDYGYTF
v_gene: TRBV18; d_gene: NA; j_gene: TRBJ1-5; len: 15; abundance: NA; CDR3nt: TGTGCCAGCTCACCCGGGGGGGCTCGCAATCAGCCCCAGCATTTT; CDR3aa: CASSPGGARNQPQHF
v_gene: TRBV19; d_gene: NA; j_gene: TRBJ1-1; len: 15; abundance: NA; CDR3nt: TGTGCCAGTAGTATTCCAGGACAGTTGAACACTGAAGCTTTCTTT; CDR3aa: CASSIPGQLNTEAFF
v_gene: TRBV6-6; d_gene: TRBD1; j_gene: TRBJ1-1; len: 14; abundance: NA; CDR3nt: TGTGCCAGCAGTTCCACAGGGGTGGGGACTGAAGCTTTCTTT; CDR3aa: CASSSTGVGTEAFF
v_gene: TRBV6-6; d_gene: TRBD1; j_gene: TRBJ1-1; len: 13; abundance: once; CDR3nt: TGTGCCAGCATCCAAGGACAGGGGAGGGTGGCTTTCTTT; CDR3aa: CASIQGQGRVAFF
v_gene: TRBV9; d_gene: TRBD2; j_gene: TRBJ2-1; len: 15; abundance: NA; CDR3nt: TGTGCCAGCAGCGTGAGGGCTAGCGGACACAATGAGCAGTTCTTC; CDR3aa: CASSVRASGHNEQFF
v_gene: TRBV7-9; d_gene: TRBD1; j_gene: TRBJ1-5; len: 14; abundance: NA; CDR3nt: TGTGCCAGCAGCCCGGACAGGGGCGAACAGCCCCAGCATTTT; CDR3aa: CASSPDRGEQPQHF
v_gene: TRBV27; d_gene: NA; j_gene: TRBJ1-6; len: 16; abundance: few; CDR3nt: TGTGCCAGCAGTCCTAGGGGAAACTCCTATAATTCACCCCTCCACTTT; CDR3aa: CASSPRGNSYNSPLHF
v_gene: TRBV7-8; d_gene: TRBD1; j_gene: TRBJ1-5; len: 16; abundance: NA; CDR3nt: TGTGCCAGCAGAATAGGTGGGGACAGGGGTCATCAGCCCCAGCATTTT; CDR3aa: CASRIGGDRGHQPQHF
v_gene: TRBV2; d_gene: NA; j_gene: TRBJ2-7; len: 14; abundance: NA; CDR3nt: TGTGCCAGTGCGCAGGTAGCAGGGTTCGACGAGCAGTACTTC; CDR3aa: CASAQVAGFDEQYF
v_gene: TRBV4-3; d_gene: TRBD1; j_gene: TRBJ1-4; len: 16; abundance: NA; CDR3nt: TGCGCCAGCAGCGTGGGACAGGGGGTCCGCAATGAAAAACTGTTTTTT; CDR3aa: CASSVGQGVRNEKLFF
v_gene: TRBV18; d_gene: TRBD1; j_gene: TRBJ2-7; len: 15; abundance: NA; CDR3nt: TGTGCCAGCTCAAGCGGGGGACAGGGGGCCTACGAGCAGTACTTC; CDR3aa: CASSSGGQGAYEQYF
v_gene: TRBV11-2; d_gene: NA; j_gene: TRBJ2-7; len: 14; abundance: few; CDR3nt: TGTGCCAGCAGCTTAACAAGGGGCGACTACGAGCAGTACTTC; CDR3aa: CASSLTRGDYEQYF
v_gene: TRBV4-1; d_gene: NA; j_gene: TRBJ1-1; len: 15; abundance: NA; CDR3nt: TGCGCCAGCAGCCAAGTAAGCAGGGAGAACACTGAAGCTTTCTTT; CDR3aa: CASSQVSRENTEAFF
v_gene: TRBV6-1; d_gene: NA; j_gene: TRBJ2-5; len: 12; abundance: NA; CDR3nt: TGTGCCAGCATGTCTAGGGGTGAGACCCAGTACTTC; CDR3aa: CASMSRGETQYF
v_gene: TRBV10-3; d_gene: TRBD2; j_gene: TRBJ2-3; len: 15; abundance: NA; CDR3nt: TGTGCCATCAGTGAGCTAGCGGGAAGTGCAGATACGCAGTATTTT; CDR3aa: CAISELAGSADTQYF
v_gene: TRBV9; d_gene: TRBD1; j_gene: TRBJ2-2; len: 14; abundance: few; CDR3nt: TGTGCCAGCAGCCCGACAGGGGGGACCGGGGAGCTGTTTTTT; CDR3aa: CASSPTGGTGELFF
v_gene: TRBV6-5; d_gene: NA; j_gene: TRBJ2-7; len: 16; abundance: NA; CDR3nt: TGTGCCAGCAGTTACTCTCAGTGGCAGGGGAGGGGGGAGCAGTACTTC; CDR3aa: CASSYSQWQGRGEQYF
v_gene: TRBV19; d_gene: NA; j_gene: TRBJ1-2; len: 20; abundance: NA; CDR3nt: TGTGCCAGTAGACAACGAAGCTCCGGATCGGGGGGGTCTGCTAACTATGGCTACACCTTC; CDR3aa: CASRQRSSGSGGSANYGYTF
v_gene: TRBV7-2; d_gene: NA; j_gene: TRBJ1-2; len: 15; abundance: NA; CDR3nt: TGTGCCAGCAGCTGGATGGGGGAGGGTTCGTTTGGCTACACCTTC; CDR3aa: CASSWMGEGSFGYTF
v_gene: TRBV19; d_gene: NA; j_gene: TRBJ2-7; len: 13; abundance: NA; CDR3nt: TGTGCCAGTAGTAATTCGGTGTCGTACGAGCAGTACTTC; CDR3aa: CASSNSVSYEQYF
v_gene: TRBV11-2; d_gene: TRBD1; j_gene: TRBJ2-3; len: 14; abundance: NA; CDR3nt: TGTGCCAGCAGCTTGACAGGGGGCGTAGATACGCAGTATTTT; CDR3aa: CASSLTGGVDTQYF
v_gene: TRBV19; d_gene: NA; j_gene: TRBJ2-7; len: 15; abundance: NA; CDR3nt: TGTGCCAGTAGTATTTACCCCATAGACTCCTACGAGCAGTACTTC; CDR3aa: CASSIYPIDSYEQYF
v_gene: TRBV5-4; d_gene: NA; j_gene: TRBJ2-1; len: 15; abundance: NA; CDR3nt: TGTGCCAGCAGCTTGCGGACTACCTTCTACAATGAGCAGTTCTTC; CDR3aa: CASSLRTTFYNEQFF
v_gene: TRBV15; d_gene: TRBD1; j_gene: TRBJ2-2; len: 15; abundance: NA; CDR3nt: TGTGCCACCAGCAGGGGGACAGGGTCCACCGGGGAGCTGTTTTTT; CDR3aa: CATSRGTGSTGELFF
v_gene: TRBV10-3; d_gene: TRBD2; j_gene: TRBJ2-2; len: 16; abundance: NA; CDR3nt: TGTGCCATCAGTGACCGACTAGCGAGGAACACCGGGGAGCTGTTTTTT; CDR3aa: CAISDRLARNTGELFF
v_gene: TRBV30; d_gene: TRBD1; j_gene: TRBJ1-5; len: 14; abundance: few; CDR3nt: TGTGCCTGGAGTCTGGGGACAGGGGGCCAGCCCCAGCATTTT; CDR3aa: CAWSLGTGGQPQHF
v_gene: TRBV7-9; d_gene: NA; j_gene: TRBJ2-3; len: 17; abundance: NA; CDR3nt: TGTGCCAGCAGCTTAAGACGCGGGGGCCTTAGCACAGATACGCAGTATTTT; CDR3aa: CASSLRRGGLSTDTQYF
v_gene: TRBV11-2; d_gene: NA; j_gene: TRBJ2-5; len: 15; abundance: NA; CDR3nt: TGTGCCAGCAGCTTAGGCGGGGTCAACGGGGGTACCCAGTACTTC; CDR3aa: CASSLGGVNGGTQYF
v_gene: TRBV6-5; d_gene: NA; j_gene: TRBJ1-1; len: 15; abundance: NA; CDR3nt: TGTGCCAGCAGTTACCGGGACATTATGAACACTGAAGCTTTCTTT; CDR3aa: CASSYRDIMNTEAFF
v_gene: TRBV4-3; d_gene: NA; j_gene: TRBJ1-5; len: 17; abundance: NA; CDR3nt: TGCGCCAGCAGCCAAGAGACGGGGTTCGGCAGCAATCAGCCCCAGCATTTT; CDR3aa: CASSQETGFGSNQPQHF
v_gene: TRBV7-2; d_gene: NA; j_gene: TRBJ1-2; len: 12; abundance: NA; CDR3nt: TGTGCCAGTGCCCGGGGGGGCTATGGCTACACCTTC; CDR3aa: CASARGGYGYTF
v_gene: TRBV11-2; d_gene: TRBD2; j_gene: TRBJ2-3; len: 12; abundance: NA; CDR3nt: TGTGCCAGCGGGGAGGGATTTGATACGCAGTATTTT; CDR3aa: CASGEGFDTQYF
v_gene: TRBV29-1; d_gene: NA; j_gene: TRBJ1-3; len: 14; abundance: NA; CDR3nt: TGCAGCGTTGCCCCAGGGGCCTCTGGAAACACCATATATTTT; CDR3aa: CSVAPGASGNTIYF
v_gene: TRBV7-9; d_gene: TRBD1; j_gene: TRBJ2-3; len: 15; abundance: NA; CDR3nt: TGTGCCAGCAGCCTCACAGGGGCCGGTAAAGATACGCAGTATTTT; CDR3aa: CASSLTGAGKDTQYF
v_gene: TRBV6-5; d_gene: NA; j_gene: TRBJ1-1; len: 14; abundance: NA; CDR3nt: TGTGCCAGCAGCCCTAGGACAGCGAACACTGAAGCTTTCTTT; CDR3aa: CASSPRTANTEAFF
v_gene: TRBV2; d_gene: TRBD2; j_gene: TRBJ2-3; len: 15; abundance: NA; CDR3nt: TGTGCCAGCAGGGTGACTAGCGGGGGCGTAGATACGCAGTATTTT; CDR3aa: CASRVTSGGVDTQYF